This TCR beta chain was captured in a study of PD-1 blockade in classical Hodgkin lymphoma. Within the sample, this clone is medium-sized. Assay: immunoSEQ multiplex PCR; the TCRdb copy retains only in-frame clones and omits some. Among under 9,000 clones, approximately 78% were seen once, and the ten largest hold about a quarter. As to time point: cycle 4 day 1 (C4D1), after around six weeks of nivolumab. Relapses following autologous stem cell transplantation were seen in all patients, with brentuximab vedotin exposure varying. Thawed PBMCs were subjected to magnetic negative selection, which yielded isolated CD8+ T cells. Germline values: CDR1 WSHSY, CDR2 SAAADI. With 0 bases removed from V and 0 bases from J, the gap between germline ends came to 9 bases. This CDR3 is built from 16 residues.

This specimen consisted of CD8+ T cells from blood, obtained before the fourth cycle of nivolumab. This chain links TRBV10-2 with TRBJ1-5, with D hard to call. The TCR originated in a human donor with classical Hodgkin lymphoma. The CDR3 loop is CASSESPGNSNQPQHF. The DNA for the CDR3 is TGCGCCAGCAGTGAGTCGCCGGGAAATAGCAATCAGCCCCAGCATTTT.